This TCR beta chain derives from a study of T cell responses to AZD1222 COVID-19 vaccine. Only in-frame clones appear in the TCRdb table, and some are missing; sequencing was by immunoSEQ multiplex PCR. The sample consists of 86,000 or so clones, 86% of them appearing once. CDR3 size: 13 residues. Trimming shortened V by 3 bases and J by 7 bases, and 16 bases separated the two germline ends. Germline V CDR1 and CDR2: GTSNPN, SVGIG (reference sequence). This material consisted of peripheral blood, taken 28 days after the second AZD1222 dose. V and J are TRBV30 and TRBJ2-7, with D perhaps being TRBD1 or TRBD2 (5 bases each). This clonotype was sampled from an adult who received the AZD1222 COVID-19 vaccine. CDR3 coding DNA: TGTGCCTGGAGGGGGAGCCCCGCAGGGGAGCAGTACTTC. Translated, it gives CAWRGSPAGEQYF.